The T cell receptor beta chain described here comes from a study of human T cells and chemical hapten exposure. Study as a whole: For sensitization, 2% DPC was applied to an approximately 2 cm by approximately 2 cm patch of upper inner arm skin. Study-level points and caveats: Every donor had alopecia, and their immune response may therefore differ from healthy people's.

The table lists this clonotype with many counts. Its antigen is still unknown. The study used a library that attached unique molecular identifiers to individual cDNA molecules. Authors' data handling: Across samples, TCR counts had a median of about 100,000 and ranged from about 23,224 to 700,000. MiXCR, run by TCRdb on the RACE reads, gives a single entry per CDR3 protein. For this entry, the V and J calls and clone size follow TCRdb and not the study's own pipeline. Found here are 95,000 to 100,000 distinct CDR3 sequences, about a tenth of them singletons; the top ten hold approximately 3.1%. The time point denotes: pre-sensitization, week 0. Treatment given: therapeutic diphenylcyclopropenone sensitization with weekly scalp DPC. V was pared by 11 bases and J by 4 bases, with 26 bases between. Germline V lookup: CDR1 ENHRY, CDR2 SYGVKD. The CDR3 totals 17 residues.

The V and J genes are TRBV10-3 and TRBJ2-2, with D uncertain. The material sequenced was whole blood, taken in connection with sensitization to the hapten diphenylcyclopropenone (DPC). This sequence originates from a woman in her fifties or sixties with alopecia areata. Some clones in this sample may be carry-over from other donors' samples. CDR3 loop: CAFARVAGGRSTGELFF. The CDR3 DNA sequence: TGTGCCTTCGCCCGGGTGGCCGGCGGCCGGAGCACCGGGGAGCTGTTTTTT.